The 18 T cell receptor beta chains below were found in one sample sequenced in a study of T cell responses to AZD1222 COVID-19 vaccine. Produced via immunoSEQ multiplex PCR; TCRdb's table is partial and in-frame only. Of about 35,000 clones listed, around 88% were seen once; the top ten hold 5.5% to 7.5%. The sample was peripheral blood, taken on day 0 of AZD1222 vaccination. Receptors were obtained from an adult in good health.

This sequence joins TRBV6-6 and TRBJ1-4; perhaps TRBD1 as D (5 bases). The CDR3 runs to 11 residues. Germline CDR1 is MNHNY and CDR2 is SVGAGI (reference sequence). V was shortened by 6 bases and J by 14 bases, with 13 bases between the two germline ends. CDR3 residues: CASRPPEGLFF. The CDR3 DNA reads TGTGCCAGCAGGCCTCCCGAGGGGCTGTTTTTT.

The V gene is TRBV9, the J gene TRBJ2-1; 11 nucleotides align to TRBD1. The germline V gene has CDR1 SGDLS and CDR2 YYNGEE. The CDR3 has 15 amino acids. V shed 4 bases, J shed 7 bases, and the junction held 7 bases outside the gene matches. The CDR3, as DNA: TGTGCCAGCAGCCCTGGGACAGGGGGGGGGAATGAGCAGTTCTTC. This sequence encodes CASSPGTGGGNEQFF.

The CDR3 loop reads CASSIGQGSYEQYF. CDR3 DNA sequence: TGTGCCAGTAGTATCGGGCAGGGGAGCTACGAGCAGTACTTC. This chain links TRBV19 with TRBJ2-7, with D possibly TRBD1 on 6 matching bases. Germline CDR1 is LNHDA and CDR2 is SQIVND (reference sequence). Deletions cut 3 bases from V and 3 bases from J, with 12 bases between. The CDR3 runs 14 residues.

The chain uses TRBV6-5 and TRBJ2-5; D is perhaps TRBD1 (6 bases). The length of the CDR3 is 12 residues. V gave up 5 bases and J gave up 5 bases, with 9 bases separating them. Looked up from germline, CDR1 is MNHEY and CDR2 is SVGAGI. The CDR3 reads CASSPRGETQYF. In DNA form, the CDR3 reads TGTGCCAGCAGTCCGAGGGGGGAGACCCAGTACTTC.

V is TRBV19 and J is TRBJ2-3; 10 bases match TRBD2. V lost 7 bases, J lost 5 bases, and 3 bases stayed unmatched. CDR1 is LNHDA, CDR2 SQIVND, per germline (reference sequence). CDR3 length: 13 amino acids. CDR3: CASNQRGGDTQYF. As DNA, the CDR3 is TGTGCCAGTAACCAGCGGGGGGGAGATACGCAGTATTTT.

The rearrangement uses TRBV3-1 (or the pseudogene TRBV3-2) and TRBJ2-7; D is possibly TRBD1 (6 bases). The CDR3 covers 15 residues. CDR1 LGHDT and CDR2 YNNKEL come from the germline V gene (reference sequence). V dropped 4 bases and J dropped 2 bases, with 15 bases sitting between them. The CDR3 is CASSPVSKGAYEQYF. DNA for the CDR3: TGTGCCAGCAGCCCGGTCTCAAAGGGGGCCTACGAGCAGTACTTC.

V usage is TRBV9 and J usage is TRBJ2-5; D ambiguous. Trimming took 3 bases from V and 1 from J, leaving 10 bases between them. The CDR3 loop spans 14 amino acids. Germline loops: CDR1 SGDLS, CDR2 YYNGEE. Here the CDR3 DNA reads TGTGCCAGCAGCGCCCCCGGCCTCCAAGAGACCCAGTACTTC. Translated: CASSAPGLQETQYF.

J is TRBJ1-1 and V is TRBV5-4; D possibly corresponds to TRBD1 (5 bases). CDR1 and CDR2 from the germline V gene are SGHNT and YYREEE (reference sequence). V shed 4 bases and J shed 4 bases, with 14 bases lying between them. The CDR3 is made up of 14 amino acids. CDR3 protein: CASSVRGSGTEAFF. In DNA, the CDR3 is TGTGCCAGCAGCGTGAGGGGCTCAGGCACTGAAGCTTTCTTT.

The chain employs TRBV28 and TRBJ1-5; D may be TRBD1 (6 bases). The CDR3 is 16 residues long. The germline V gene has CDR1 MDHEN and CDR2 SYDVKM. V lost 0 bases and J lost 6, with 15 bases in between. The CDR3 spells CASSLWGGPRGQPQHF. CDR3 bases: TGTGCCAGCAGTTTATGGGGGGGGCCCCGGGGTCAGCCCCAGCATTTT.

The V and J genes are TRBV6-1 and TRBJ1-1; D unclear. CDR1 and CDR2 (germline): MNHNS, SASEGT. V lost 3 bases and J 8 bases, leaving 16 bases between the germline ends. The CDR3 length is 14 residues. The CDR3 loop is CASSDRRHGSEAFF. CDR3 sequence (DNA): TGTGCCAGCAGTGATAGACGACACGGCTCCGAAGCTTTCTTT.

This clone occurred once. The CDR3 loop reads CASSPDSTEAFF. CDR3 in DNA: TGTGCCAGCAGCCCGGATTCGACTGAAGCTTTCTTT. The J gene is TRBJ1-1, the V gene TRBV3-1 (or the pseudogene TRBV3-2); D ambiguous. Germline CDR1 is LGHDT and CDR2 is YNNKEL (reference sequence). The V end lost 4 bases, the J end lost 5 bases, and 8 bases lay between the germline ends. The CDR3 has 12 amino acids.

The chain joins TRBV10-3 to TRBJ1-5; D possibly corresponds to TRBD1 (5 bases). Germline-derived CDR1 and CDR2 are ENHRY and SYGVKD. The V end lost 0 bases, the J end lost 1 base, and 10 bases lay between the germline ends. The length of the CDR3 is 16 residues. Here the CDR3 reads CAISESGGNSNQPQHF. The CDR3 nucleotides are TGTGCCATCAGTGAGTCGGGGGGGAACAGCAATCAGCCCCAGCATTTT.

The J gene is TRBJ2-1, the V gene TRBV5-1; 9 bases map to TRBD2. V lost 2 bases and J lost 3; bases outside the gene matches: 6. There are 16 residues in the CDR3. In germline, CDR1 is SGHRS, CDR2 YFSETQ. The CDR3 coding sequence is TGCGCCAGCAGCTTCATAGCGGGGGCCCTCTACAATGAGCAGTTCTTC. Protein sequence: CASSFIAGALYNEQFF.

The V gene is TRBV19, the J gene TRBJ1-6, with D unresolved. The length of the CDR3 is 11 residues. V lost 3 bases, J lost 16 bases, and 10 bases lay in between. Per the germline V gene, CDR1 is LNHDA and CDR2 is SQIVND (reference sequence). For the CDR3, the DNA is TGTGCCAGTAGTATCGGCCGGCAGCTCCACTTT. Protein product: CASSIGRQLHF.

This rearrangement joins TRBV19 to TRBJ1-2; D unresolved. V dropped 3 bases and J dropped 8 bases, with 10 bases sitting between them. The CDR3 is made up of 12 amino acids. Per the germline V gene, CDR1 is LNHDA and CDR2 is SQIVND (reference sequence). CDR3 in amino acids: CASSIGRVGYTF. The CDR3 DNA reads TGTGCCAGTAGTATTGGTCGTGTCGGCTACACCTTC.

The CDR3 loop reads CASSLEGGPSTDTQYF. DNA for the CDR3: TGTGCCAGCAGCTTAGAGGGGGGGCCTAGCACAGATACGCAGTATTTT. The rearrangement uses TRBV11-2 and TRBJ2-3, with D possibly matching TRBD2 (7 bases). CDR1 is SGHAT and CDR2 is FQNNGV in the germline V gene. This CDR3 has 16 amino acids. Trimming cost V 0 bases and J 0 bases, with 10 bases left between them.

This clone was counted between two and nine times. The V and J genes are TRBV10-2 and TRBJ1-3, with unresolved D. This CDR3 is built from 15 residues. V was cut by 2 bases and J by 4 bases, with 12 bases left in between. CDR1 and CDR2 from the germline V gene are WSHSY and SAAADI. Here the CDR3 DNA reads TGCGCCAGCAGTGAGACGACGGTTCGGGGAAACACCATATATTTT. Translated, it gives CASSETTVRGNTIYF.

The V and J genes are TRBV6-5 and TRBJ1-1, with D maybe TRBD1 (6 bases). The CDR3 spans 16 residues. The V and J ends lost 0 bases and 2 bases respectively, with 13 bases between them. Germline loops: CDR1 MNHEY, CDR2 SVGAGI. DNA of the CDR3: TGTGCCAGCAGTTACTCGACCTTGGGGGCCAACACTGAAGCTTTCTTT. It is translated as CASSYSTLGANTEAFF.